A single sample is the source of the 26 T cell receptor beta chains below, sequenced in a study of T cell responses to AZD1222 COVID-19 vaccine. Clones were sequenced by immunoSEQ multiplex PCR, and TCRdb holds only the in-frame ones, with some missing. The table records about 120,000 clones, about 93% of them present only once. Sequenced here: peripheral blood, sampled 28 days after the second AZD1222 dose. The receptors originated from an adult who received the AZD1222 COVID-19 vaccine.

J is TRBJ1-4 and V is TRBV2; 10 positions match TRBD1. The CDR3 has 14 residues. Losses at the gene ends were 8 bases for V and 9 bases for J; bases not matched to a gene: 9. Germline V gives CDR1 SNHLY, CDR2 FYNNEI. The CDR3 region is CASRTGTGEQKLFF. The CDR3 DNA reads as TGTGCCAGCCGTACCGGGACAGGGGAACAAAAACTGTTTTTT.

V is TRBV30 and J is TRBJ1-3; a weak D match, TRBD1 (5 bases). The CDR3 is 16 residues long. Germline CDR1 reads GTSNPN; CDR2 reads SVGIG (reference sequence). Trimming removed 5 bases from V and 0 bases from J, with 17 bases in between. The CDR3 sequence is CAWARDSSFSGNTIYF. CDR3 sequence (DNA): TGTGCCTGGGCCCGGGACTCATCCTTCTCTGGAAACACCATATATTTT.

The chain is built from TRBV5-6 and TRBJ1-3; no clear D gene. This CDR3 spans 13 amino acids. V gave up 4 bases and J gave up 3 bases, with 8 bases separating them. The germline V gene encodes CDR1 SGHDT and CDR2 YYEEEE. The chain's CDR3 is CASSPSHGNTIYF. The DNA for the CDR3 is TGTGCCAGCAGCCCGAGTCATGGAAACACCATATATTTT. The full variable domain, in which reference TRBV5-6 and TRBJ1-3 provide the parts outside the CDR3, is DAGVTQSPTHLIKTRGQQVTLRCSPKSGHDTVSWYQQALGQGPQFIFQYYEEEERQRGNFPDRFSGHQFPNYSSELNVNALLLGDSALYLCASSPSHGNTIYFGEGSWLTVV.

The gene calls are TRBV6-5 and TRBJ2-2, with a tentative D call TRBD1 (6 bases). Germline V CDR1 and CDR2: MNHEY, SVGAGI. The CDR3 runs to 13 residues. Trimming pared 6 bases from V and 5 bases from J, leaving 10 bases between. This CDR3 is CASSPQGTGELFF. The DNA for the CDR3 is TGTGCCAGCAGCCCCCAGGGGACCGGGGAGCTGTTTTTT.

This chain links TRBV18 with TRBJ1-3; 8 positions agree with TRBD1. The ends lost 2 bases at V and 7 bases at J; junction bases unmatched: 1. The CDR3 has 13 amino acids. In germline, CDR1 is KGHSH, CDR2 LQKENI. The CDR3 protein is CASSPNRGNTIYF. The CDR3 nucleotides are TGTGCCAGCTCACCAAACAGGGGGAACACCATATATTTT.

The chain is built from TRBV5-5 and TRBJ2-5; D remains ambiguous. Germline assignment: CDR1 SGHKS and CDR2 YYEKEE (reference sequence). The CDR3 totals 13 residues. The V end lost 1 base, the J end lost 0 bases, and 4 bases lay between the germline ends. The CDR3 spells CASSLRYQETQYF. CDR3 nucleotide sequence: TGTGCCAGCAGCTTGCGCTACCAAGAGACCCAGTACTTC.

V and J are TRBV24-1 and TRBJ2-4; tentatively, D is TRBD2 (6 bases). Trimming stripped 8 bases from V and 1 base from J, with 17 bases between. The germline V gene encodes CDR1 KGHDR and CDR2 SFDVKD. CDR3 length equals 16 residues. The CDR3 here is CATKKEGRAAKNIQYF. CDR3 nucleotide sequence: TGTGCCACCAAGAAGGAGGGTAGGGCGGCCAAAAACATTCAGTACTTC.

J is TRBJ1-1 and V is TRBV29-1; 7 bases align to TRBD1. CDR3 length: 15 amino acids. The germline V gene has CDR1 SQVTM and CDR2 ANQGSEA. Germline trimming cut 5 bases from V and 5 bases from J; bases unmatched to any gene: 14. The CDR3 spells CSVFPGTVRLTEAFF. CDR3 nucleotides: TGCAGCGTTTTCCCCGGGACAGTCAGGTTGACTGAAGCTTTCTTT.

This clone was seen only once. The chain joins TRBV29-1 to TRBJ1-3; a weak D match, TRBD1 (5 bases). V lost 6 bases and J 0 bases, leaving 12 bases between the germline ends. Germline values: CDR1 SQVTM, CDR2 ANQGSEA. The CDR3 sequence is 14 residues long. CDR3 protein: CSVRDGTSGNTIYF. CDR3 bases: TGCAGCGTAAGGGACGGAACCTCTGGAAACACCATATATTTT.

The count of this clone is one. The V gene is TRBV7-9, the J gene TRBJ2-7; D is perhaps TRBD2 (6 bases). The CDR3 totals 15 residues. Germline V lookup: CDR1 SEHNR, CDR2 FQNEAQ (reference sequence). Deletions cut 0 bases from V and 4 bases from J, with 13 bases between. CDR3 residues: CASSLATGTPYEQYF. The DNA of the CDR3 is TGTGCCAGCAGCTTAGCGACCGGGACTCCTTACGAGCAGTACTTC.

The chain is built from TRBV12-3 or TRBV12-4 and TRBJ1-5, with unresolved D. V lost 3 bases to trimming and J lost 2 bases, with 2 bases between them. This CDR3 region has 12 residues. CDR3 loop: CASSFRNQPQHF. DNA for the CDR3: TGTGCCAGCAGTTTCCGCAATCAGCCCCAGCATTTT.

V gene TRBV11-2 combines with J gene TRBJ1-4; no firm D call. Trimming removed 6 bases at V and 1 base at J, with 6 bases between. The germline CDR1 and CDR2 sequences are SGHAT and FQNNGV. This CDR3 has 13 amino acids. The CDR3 bases are TGTGCCAGCAGGCGGGAAACTAATGAAAAACTGTTTTTT. This translates into CASRRETNEKLFF.

The genes are TRBV7-9 and TRBJ1-3, with a possible D match to TRBD1 (6 bases). Germline V lookup: CDR1 SEHNR, CDR2 FQNEAQ (reference sequence). Trimming took off 4 bases at V and 0 bases at J, with 7 bases between the two ends. The CDR3 loop spans 14 amino acids. CDR3 loop: CASSWDNSGNTIYF. CDR3 DNA: TGTGCCAGCAGCTGGGACAACTCTGGAAACACCATATATTTT.

V usage is TRBV9 and J usage is TRBJ2-2; the D gene is possibly TRBD2 (5 bases). V shed 4 bases and J shed 4 bases, with 17 bases lying between them. The CDR3 has 16 residues. Germline-derived CDR1 and CDR2 are SGDLS and YYNGEE. The CDR3 coding sequence is TGTGCCAGCAGCAGATGGAAGAAGGGAGTCACCGGGGAGCTGTTTTTT. Protein sequence: CASSRWKKGVTGELFF. Variable domain in full (rest from reference TRBV9 and TRBJ2-2): DSGVTQTPKHLITATGQRVTLRCSPRSGDLSVYWYQQSLDQGLQFLIQYYNGEERAKGNILERFSAQQFPDLHSELNLSSLELGDSALYFCASSRWKKGVTGELFFGEGSRLTVL.

V gene TRBV6-5 combines with J gene TRBJ1-5; no clear D gene. This CDR3 has 14 amino acids. The germline V gene encodes CDR1 MNHEY and CDR2 SVGAGI. V was cut by 6 bases and J by 4 bases, with 13 bases left in between. The CDR3 nucleotides read TGTGCCAGCAGCGAGACTGGGCTTAATCAGCCCCAGCATTTT. Protein sequence: CASSETGLNQPQHF.

The V call is TRBV15, the J call TRBJ2-5; 7 bases fit TRBD2. V gave up 1 base and J gave up 5 bases; unmatched junction bases: 13. From germline, CDR1 is LNHNV and CDR2 YYDKDF (reference sequence). CDR3 size: 17 residues. The CDR3 DNA is TGTGCCACCAGCAGAGGGCCGTTAGCGGGTGGGCCGGAGACCCAGTACTTC. Translated: CATSRGPLAGGPETQYF.

The CDR3 bases are TGTGCCAGCTCTCTTGGGAATACCTACAATGAGCAGTTCTTC. Its protein is CASSLGNTYNEQFF. The rearrangement joins TRBV9 to TRBJ2-1; no definite D call. V lost 7 bases and J 2 bases, leaving 13 bases between the germline ends. Germline V gene lookup returns CDR1 SGDLS and CDR2 YYNGEE. This CDR3 contains 14 residues.

The chain couples TRBV10-3 to TRBJ2-5; no clear D gene. V was trimmed by 6 bases and J by 2 bases, leaving 16 bases between them. The CDR3 has 15 amino acids. CDR1 is ENHRY and CDR2 is SYGVKD in the germline V gene. CDR3 bases: TGTGCCATCAGCCCACAGATCGAAAAACAAGAGACCCAGTACTTC. Protein sequence: CAISPQIEKQETQYF.

The chain is built from TRBV3-1 (or the pseudogene TRBV3-2) and TRBJ2-4, with D perhaps matching TRBD1 or TRBD2 (6 bases each). The CDR3 is 16 amino acids. Germline assignment: CDR1 LGHDT and CDR2 YNNKEL (reference sequence). Trimming stripped 0 bases from V and 4 bases from J, with 13 bases between. CDR3 protein: CASSQDRGAGKNIQYF. CDR3 nucleotides: TGTGCCAGCAGCCAAGATAGGGGGGCCGGGAAAAACATTCAGTACTTC.

This chain uses TRBV30 with TRBJ1-2; the match to TRBD1 covers 7 bases. This CDR3 has 14 amino acids. Trimming removed 4 bases from V and 5 bases from J; junction bases left unmatched: 10. Germline values: CDR1 GTSNPN, CDR2 SVGIG (reference sequence). CDR3 DNA: TGTGCCTGGAAATTCCGGGACAGAGGATATGGCTACACCTTC. Translation: CAWKFRDRGYGYTF.

The V and J genes are TRBV5-1 and TRBJ1-2; D is unresolved. From germline, CDR1 is SGHRS and CDR2 YFSETQ. V shed 2 bases and J shed 7 bases, with 15 bases lying between them. The length of the CDR3 is 14 residues. In DNA form, the CDR3 reads TGCGCCAGCAGCTTCGAAGGGTTCTCTCTTGGCTACACCTTC. This encodes CASSFEGFSLGYTF.

J is TRBJ1-1 and V is TRBV4-3; a weak D match, TRBD1 (6 bases). The V gene lost 0 bases and the J gene lost 3 bases, with 14 bases spanning the gap. The CDR3 runs to 16 residues. Germline V gene data show CDR1 as LGHNA and CDR2 as YSLEER. CDR3 bases: TGCGCCAGCAGCCAAGATAGGGCAGGGGTGGACACTGAAGCTTTCTTT. It is translated as CASSQDRAGVDTEAFF.

The chain joins TRBV6-2 or TRBV6-3 to TRBJ1-4, with no clear D. Germline CDR1 is MNHEY and CDR2 is SVGEGT. This CDR3 has 15 amino acids. The ends were cut back, 6 bases at V and 10 bases at J, with 21 bases in the middle. The CDR3 region is CASSSGSPEVGKLFF. The CDR3 nucleotides are TGTGCCAGCAGCTCGGGCTCTCCCGAAGTGGGAAAACTGTTTTTT.

The CDR3 loop is CASSSTGLNSPLHF. The CDR3 DNA follows: TGTGCCAGCAGCTCGACAGGGTTGAATTCACCCCTCCACTTT. V gene TRBV11-2 combines with J gene TRBJ1-6, with 7 bases that match TRBD1. With V trimmed by 4 bases and J by 7 bases, 4 bases remained unmatched. There are 14 residues in the CDR3. Germline assignment: CDR1 SGHAT and CDR2 FQNNGV. Full variable domain (outside the CDR3, taken from reference TRBV11-2 and TRBJ1-6): EAGVAQSPRYKIIEKRQSVAFWCNPISGHATLYWYQQILGQGPKLLIQFQNNGVVDDSQLPKDRFSAERLKGVDSTLKIQPAKLEDSAVYLCASSSTGLNSPLHFGNGTRLTVT.

The rearrangement joins TRBV3-1 (or the pseudogene TRBV3-2) to TRBJ2-6, with 14 bases matching TRBD2. Germline lookup yields CDR1 LGHDT and CDR2 YNNKEL (reference sequence). V was clipped by 5 bases and J by 0 bases; unmatched bases: 9. The CDR3 length is 20 residues. The CDR3, as DNA: TGTGCCAGCAGCAACGGACTAGCGGGGGGCCATACCTCTGGGGCCAACGTCCTGACTTTC. Residues: CASSNGLAGGHTSGANVLTF.

V and J are TRBV5-1 and TRBJ1-2; no definite D call. The CDR3 sequence is 13 residues long. The V end lost 0 bases, the J end lost 8 bases, and 11 bases lay between the germline ends. The germline CDR1 and CDR2 sequences are SGHRS and YFSETQ. The CDR3 reads CASSLDSTNGYTF. CDR3 nucleotide sequence: TGCGCCAGCAGCTTGGATAGCACGAACGGCTACACCTTC.